This T cell receptor (beta chain) emerged from a study of cytomegalovirus exposure and HLA in healthy donors. The PCR employed 60 Vbeta primers together with 13 Jbeta primers. Sequencing used immunoSEQ multiplex PCR; TCRdb keeps in-frame clones, though not all of them. Of tens of thousands of clones listed, more than 60% were seen once; the top ten hold roughly 2.5%. The table lists this clone with a count of one. The germline CDR1 and CDR2 sequences are SEHNR and FQNEAQ (reference sequence). There are 17 residues in the CDR3. Trimming removed 5 bases at V and 0 bases at J, with 19 bases between. The specimen sequenced was PBMCs. This chain links TRBV7-9 with TRBJ2-5, with D perhaps matching TRBD1 (6 bases). This receptor was identified in a young man in good health and CMV-seronegative. CDR3: CASSPLTGFLYQETQYF. The DNA for the CDR3 is TGTGCCAGCAGCCCCCTAACAGGGTTTTTATACCAAGAGACCCAGTACTTC.